This T cell receptor beta chain was retrieved from a study of T cell responses to AZD1222 COVID-19 vaccine (dated by TCRdb to the early 2020s). In the study overall: TCR sequencing was performed for roughly 240 trial participants, of whom some 200 were given two doses of AZD1222 and around 26 were given two doses of MenACWY control vaccine. Trial participants were enrolled into age subgroups of 18-55, 56-69 and 70-plus years, which contained around 140, 26 and 57 TCR-sequenced participants, respectively. Points the paper makes about the study in general: Conclusions about previously exposed vaccinees were limited because only a handful of AZD1222 recipients were SARS-CoV-2 seropositive at baseline. Nearly half of unique spike-specific TCRs reportedly recognized epitopes outside regions mutated in the B.1.351 and B.1.1.7 variants. Participants were mostly white British, with more females than males. The authors suggested clonal diversity may have been underestimated. The vaccine-associated CD4 TCRs covered the entire spike protein, and the dominant responses fell in regions 160-218 and 743-854. The 56-69-year group was small, and its depth increase did not reach significance, likely because of low power. No day 14 peak-response samples were available, so repertoires were characterized only after the peak T cell response. Spike-specific TCR breadth and depth rose significantly after two AZD1222 doses compared with day 0 and with MenACWY recipients.

Comment on this clone: What antigen it recognizes has not been identified. Per-base quality was not reported, and no clone a single base away is much larger than it.

Per the publication, the time point label means: about 28 days (+/-7) after the second vaccine dose. AZD1222 recipients given second doses at about 4 weeks or at about 12 weeks were pooled, since spike-specific TCR depth and breadth were not found to differ between the two schedules. Vaccinee samples were obtained from the UK trials COV001 and COV002, which included a single-blind randomized controlled phase 2/3 trial of AZD1222 (ChAdOx1 nCoV-19) in healthy adults. Trial participant PBMC samples were collected at day 0 and day 28 after the second dose for TCRbeta chain sequencing. V sheds 0 bases and J sheds 1 base, leaving 13 bases between their ends. Including cysteine and phenylalanine, the CDR3 has 17 amino acids. This entry keeps only the CDR3 DNA: 51 bases, framed from base 1. For CDR1 and CDR2, the germline V gene lists SGHDN and FVKESK. The CDR3 regions of human TCRbeta chains were subjected to immunosequencing. Concerning the study's data processing: TCRs in the repertoires were compared against a reference library of SARS-CoV-2-specific TCRs that had been generated with the MIRA antigen-specificity platform. Breadth meant the fraction of unique TCRs that were SARS-CoV-2-associated, whereas depth meant the fraction of total T cells that were SARS-CoV-2-associated. Each spike-specific TCR was assigned to its reactive spike region and to a CD4 or CD8 class using the MIRA data. Log10-transformed breadth and depth values were compared by one-way ANOVA with Sidak's multiple comparisons tests. TCRdb stores this immuneACCESS table with in-frame sequences only. Part of the clones is absent; in the studies checked, under half of the shortfall reflects unresolved V genes, and no reason is known for the rest. V and J calls and clone size are copied from that table; D and trimming were computed from the DNA. Across this sample there are 120,000 or so clones, with about 79% seen only once. Jointly, the top ten make up about 28% of the sample.

Sequencing was performed on peripheral blood, taken 28 days after the second AZD1222 dose. Rearrangement joined TRBV14 to TRBJ1-5, with TRBD1 perhaps the D gene, on 5 matching bases. The receptor's source is an adult who received the AZD1222 COVID-19 vaccine. The CDR3 sequence is CASSQDSPGQSNQPQHF. The DNA sequence is as follows: TGTGCCAGCAGCCAAGATAGTCCAGGACAAAGCAATCAGCCCCAGCATTTT. With the portions outside the CDR3 filled from the reference TRBV14 and TRBJ1-5 genes, the complete variable region becomes EAGVTQFPSHSVIEKGQTVTLRCDPISGHDNLYWYRRVMGKEIKFLLHFVKESKQDESGMPNNRFLAERTGGTYSTLKVQPAELEDSGVYFCASSQDSPGQSNQPQHFGDGTRLSIL.